These 28 T cell receptor beta chains were sequenced from one sample in a study of cytomegalovirus exposure and HLA in healthy donors. The PCR was carried out with 60 Vbeta primers and 13 Jbeta primers. The protocol was immunoSEQ multiplex PCR, while the TCRdb copy is restricted to in-frame clones and leaves out a portion. Found here are some 130,000 clones, around 70% of them singletons; the top ten hold roughly 1.6%. Sequenced: PBMCs. These receptors came from a man aged 25 to 40 in good health and CMV-seropositive.

The rearrangement joins TRBV2 to TRBJ2-1; 13 bases are a match to TRBD2. The CDR3 has 17 residues. V shed 6 bases, J shed 3 bases, and the junction held 8 bases outside the gene matches. CDR1 and CDR2 from the germline V gene are SNHLY and FYNNEI. CDR3 region: CASSPYRTSGSYNEQFF. CDR3 coding DNA: TGTGCCAGCAGCCCCTATAGGACTAGCGGGAGCTACAATGAGCAGTTCTTC.

The genes are TRBV7-3 and TRBJ1-1; D uncertain. V lost 1 base to trimming and J lost 0 bases, with 6 bases between them. The germline gives CDR1 SGHTA, CDR2 FQGTGA. The CDR3 spans 14 residues. The CDR3 sequence: CASSLMGLNTEAFF. As DNA, the CDR3 is TGTGCCAGCAGCTTAATGGGCTTGAACACTGAAGCTTTCTTT.

The chain combines TRBV6-5 with TRBJ2-7; 8 bases match TRBD1. The CDR3 length is 13 residues. Per the germline V gene, CDR1 is MNHEY and CDR2 is SVGAGI. The junction had 7 bases not matched to a gene; V was cut back by 6 bases and J by 6 bases. CDR3 loop: CASRGQGRSEQYF. CDR3 DNA sequence: TGTGCCAGCAGAGGACAGGGAAGGAGCGAGCAGTACTTC.

In this sample, this clone turned up a few times. The CDR3 is CASSFGSQRGVYEQYF. As DNA, the CDR3 is TGTGCCAGCAGCTTTGGGAGCCAGCGGGGCGTCTACGAGCAGTACTTC. The rearrangement uses TRBV7-9 and TRBJ2-7, with 7 positions matching TRBD2. Germline V CDR1 and CDR2: SEHNR, FQNEAQ (reference sequence). Unmatched junction bases numbered 11, after V lost 3 bases and J lost 3 bases. There are 16 residues in the CDR3.

The chain couples TRBV19 to TRBJ1-5, with TRBD1 matching 10 bases. Trimming took 7 bases from V and 9 from J; bases not matched to a gene: 9. The CDR3 is 14 amino acids. Germline V gives CDR1 LNHDA, CDR2 SQIVND (reference sequence). CDR3 nucleotides: TGTGCCAGTAAGGGGACAGGGGAGATCCGGCCCCAGCATTTT. It translates to CASKGTGEIRPQHF.

The rearrangement uses TRBV19 and TRBJ2-1, with 9 bases fitting TRBD2. This CDR3 contains 16 residues. After removal of 2 bases from V and 1 base from J, the junction contained 3 bases not matched to a gene. The germline CDR1 and CDR2 sequences are LNHDA and SQIVND (reference sequence). CDR3 residues: CASSILAGQSYNEQFF. CDR3 nucleotides: TGTGCCAGTAGTATACTAGCGGGGCAGTCCTACAATGAGCAGTTCTTC.

This sequence joins TRBV27 and TRBJ1-4, with 7 positions matching TRBD1. The CDR3 is 15 amino acids. The V and J ends lost 6 bases and 7 bases, in that order; junction bases with no gene match: 11. Germline lookup yields CDR1 MNHEY and CDR2 SMNVEV (reference sequence). The CDR3 sequence is CASSLSGGSGEKLFF. The CDR3 DNA sequence: TGTGCCAGCAGCCTCTCAGGGGGGTCCGGTGAAAAACTGTTTTTT. The whole variable domain, remainder taken from reference TRBV27 and TRBJ1-4, is EAQVTQNPRYLITVTGKKLTVTCSQNMNHEYMSWYRQDPGLGLRQIYYSMNVEVTDKGDVPEGYKVSRKEKRNFPLILESPSPNQTSLYFCASSLSGGSGEKLFFGSGTQLSVL.

V and J are TRBV7-2 and TRBJ2-1, with D possibly being TRBD2 (5 bases). Trimming shortened V by 5 bases and J by 9 bases, and 11 bases separated the two germline ends. From germline, CDR1 is SGHTA and CDR2 FQGNSA. This CDR3 has 12 amino acids. DNA for the CDR3: TGTGCCAGCAGCCCCCGGGGAACTGAGCAGTTCTTC. Translating gives CASSPRGTEQFF.

This sequence joins TRBV10-2 and TRBJ2-7; D perhaps matches TRBD1 (6 bases). The CDR3 sequence is 15 residues long. Germline CDR1 reads WSHSY; CDR2 reads SAAADI. V dropped 4 bases and J dropped 5 bases, with 18 bases sitting between them. The CDR3 sequence is CASSGWTALPDEQYF. Here the CDR3 DNA reads TGCGCCAGCAGTGGATGGACAGCTCTCCCCGACGAGCAGTACTTC.

A single count supports this clone. The chain couples TRBV19 to TRBJ1-5; 7 bases fit TRBD1. The CDR3 has 15 amino acids. The germline V gene encodes CDR1 LNHDA and CDR2 SQIVND (reference sequence). Unmatched junction bases numbered 6, after V lost 7 bases and J lost 0 bases. The CDR3 sequence: CASTWAGGSNQPQHF. Written as DNA, the CDR3 is TGTGCCAGTACCTGGGCAGGGGGTAGCAATCAGCCCCAGCATTTT.

The V gene is TRBV5-4, the J gene TRBJ2-7; 7 bases are shared with TRBD2. Germline-derived CDR1 and CDR2 are SGHNT and YYREEE (reference sequence). Trimming cost V 4 bases and J 3 bases; bases outside gene matches: 7. This CDR3 has 14 amino acids. The CDR3 loop reads CASSGPGLNYEQYF. The CDR3 DNA is TGTGCCAGCAGCGGTCCGGGACTAAACTACGAGCAGTACTTC.

This chain uses TRBV6-1 with TRBJ1-5; 11 positions match TRBD1. This CDR3 spans 14 amino acids. V shed 10 bases and J 5 bases; nucleotides not matched to a gene: 7. Per germline, CDR1 MNHNS and CDR2 SASEGT. The CDR3, as DNA: TGTGCCACATTGGACAGGGGGCTCTATCAGCCCCAGCATTTT. The encoded protein is CATLDRGLYQPQHF.

The CDR3 sequence is CASSFRTSGAYEQYF. CDR3 coding DNA: TGTGCCAGCAGCTTTAGGACTAGCGGAGCCTACGAGCAGTACTTC. The rearrangement uses TRBV13 and TRBJ2-7; 10 bases are shared with TRBD2. The ends lost 3 bases at V and 2 bases at J; junction bases unmatched: 4. The CDR3 runs to 15 residues. Per the germline V gene, CDR1 is PRHDT and CDR2 is FYEKMQ (reference sequence).

The V gene is TRBV27, the J gene TRBJ2-3; 8 bases line up with TRBD1. Germline V gene lookup returns CDR1 MNHEY and CDR2 SMNVEV (reference sequence). Losses at the gene ends were 3 bases for V and 4 bases for J; bases not matched to a gene: 9. The CDR3 is 16 residues long. The CDR3 nucleotides are TGTGCCAGCAGTTTCATACACCCGACAGGGGCAGATACGCAGTATTTT. Its translation: CASSFIHPTGADTQYF.

This clone was picked up one time. The chain combines TRBV5-6 with TRBJ1-5, with a tentative D call TRBD1 (5 bases). The CDR3 spans 12 residues. V shed 3 bases and J shed 11 bases, with 12 bases lying between them. From germline, CDR1 is SGHDT and CDR2 YYEEEE. DNA for the CDR3: TGTGCCAGCAGCTCCACAGGTTCGTCCCAGCATTTT. The encoded protein is CASSSTGSSQHF. The complete variable domain, with remaining parts taken from reference TRBV5-6 and TRBJ1-5, reads DAGVTQSPTHLIKTRGQQVTLRCSPKSGHDTVSWYQQALGQGPQFIFQYYEEEERQRGNFPDRFSGHQFPNYSSELNVNALLLGDSALYLCASSSTGSSQHFGDGTRLSIL.

The V gene is TRBV9, the J gene TRBJ2-5, with D possibly matching TRBD1 (6 bases). The DNA end is a closer match to TRBJ2-7, so the J assignment may be wrong. Germline CDR1 is SGDLS and CDR2 is YYNGEE. The CDR3 extends over 15 amino acids. CDR3 in DNA: TGTGCCAGCAGCGTAGGACAGGCGATATCCTACGAGCAGTACTTC. It encodes CASSVGQAISYEQYF.

This clone has more than one count but fewer than ten. The chain has TRBV2 and TRBJ1-1; 9 bases line up with TRBD1. Losses at the gene ends were 6 bases for V and 7 bases for J; bases not matched to a gene: 9. CDR1 and CDR2 (germline): SNHLY, FYNNEI. The CDR3 covers 14 residues. CDR3 region: CASSGLTGGDEAFF. In DNA, the CDR3 is TGTGCCAGCAGCGGTCTTACAGGGGGCGATGAAGCTTTCTTT.

This sequence joins TRBV5-1 and TRBJ2-2; 14 bases line up with TRBD2. Germline CDR1 SGHRS, CDR2 YFSETQ. With 4 bases clipped from V and 5 bases from J, the junction kept 10 bases outside the gene matches. There are 18 residues in the CDR3. The CDR3 DNA sequence: TGCGCCAGCAGCCCCGGGACTAGCGGGAGATCTAGGACCGGGGAGCTGTTTTTT. Translation: CASSPGTSGRSRTGELFF.

The V gene is TRBV7-2, the J gene TRBJ2-1; weak D call: TRBD2 (5 bases). Germline assignment: CDR1 SGHTA and CDR2 FQGNSA. The ends were cut back, 0 bases at V and 10 bases at J, with 19 bases in the middle. The CDR3 runs 16 residues. The CDR3 DNA follows: TGTGCCAGCAGCTTAGCGGGGAGTGGTTTTAGGTCGGAGCAGTTCTTC. Translating gives CASSLAGSGFRSEQFF.

The chain joins TRBV27 to TRBJ2-5, with TRBD1 identical over 7 bases. This CDR3 has 14 residues. The V and J ends lost 5 bases and 5 bases, in that order; junction bases with no gene match: 8. Germline V gives CDR1 MNHEY, CDR2 SMNVEV (reference sequence). As DNA, the CDR3 is TGTGCCAGCAGTCGGACAGGTAGAGGTGAGACCCAGTACTTC. Its translation: CASSRTGRGETQYF.

This chain links TRBV6-5 with TRBJ2-7; 10 bases fit TRBD2. Germline V CDR1 and CDR2: MNHEY, SVGAGI. CDR3 length: 16 amino acids. With V trimmed by 0 bases and J by 4 bases, 6 bases remained unmatched. CDR3 nucleotide sequence: TGTGCCAGCAGTTACTCGAGGGCTAGCGGGAGATACGAGCAGTACTTC. Translation: CASSYSRASGRYEQYF.

V gene TRBV2 combines with J gene TRBJ1-3; TRBD1 might be the D (5 bases). The germline gives CDR1 SNHLY, CDR2 FYNNEI. The CDR3 sequence is 14 residues long. V lost 5 bases to trimming and J lost 1 base, with 9 bases between them. CDR3 coding DNA: TGTGCCAGCAGTTCACAGGTATCTGGAAACACCATATATTTT. As protein: CASSSQVSGNTIYF.

This clone showed up just a few times. The chain combines TRBV15 with TRBJ2-4, with 11 bases matching TRBD2. Germline trimming cut 0 bases from V and 2 bases from J; bases unmatched to any gene: 3. The length of the CDR3 is 17 residues. Per germline, CDR1 LNHNV and CDR2 YYDKDF (reference sequence). CDR3: CATSRDLAGGTKNIQYF. CDR3 bases: TGTGCCACCAGCAGAGATCTAGCGGGAGGAACCAAAAACATTCAGTACTTC.

The J gene is TRBJ2-1, the V gene TRBV7-3; 8 bases are a match to TRBD2. Germline-derived CDR1 and CDR2 are SGHTA and FQGTGA. The junction had 11 bases not matched to a gene; V was cut back by 11 bases and J by 2 bases. CDR3 length: 15 residues. CDR3 in amino acids: CAPSGLAGPYNEQFF. CDR3 coding DNA: TGTGCCCCCAGCGGCCTAGCGGGCCCCTACAATGAGCAGTTCTTC.

This clone was seen a few times. The chain links TRBV7-3 to TRBJ2-1; D unresolved. V shed 5 bases and J shed 1 base, with 12 bases lying between them. CDR3 length: 15 amino acids. Germline assignment: CDR1 SGHTA and CDR2 FQGTGA. This CDR3 is CASSVQPRSYNEQFF. CDR3 nucleotide sequence: TGTGCCAGCAGCGTACAGCCTCGTTCCTACAATGAGCAGTTCTTC.

The J gene is TRBJ2-7, the V gene TRBV5-1, with D possibly TRBD1 on 5 matching bases. In germline, CDR1 is SGHRS, CDR2 YFSETQ. The V end lost 0 bases, the J end lost 2 bases, and 12 bases lay between the germline ends. This CDR3 region has 15 residues. CDR3: CASSLVPTAAYEQYF. CDR3 coding DNA: TGCGCCAGCAGCTTGGTCCCGACAGCAGCCTACGAGCAGTACTTC.

V usage is TRBV7-2 and J usage is TRBJ2-1; perhaps TRBD1 as D (5 bases). V lost 4 bases, J lost 7 bases, and 14 bases lay in between. CDR3 length equals 14 residues. Germline CDR1 reads SGHTA; CDR2 reads FQGNSA. The CDR3 region is CASSSPSGWNEQFF. Written as DNA, the CDR3 is TGTGCCAGCAGCTCCCCCTCAGGGTGGAATGAGCAGTTCTTC.

This chain connects TRBV7-2 to TRBJ1-1; D is unclear. Germline assignment: CDR1 SGHTA and CDR2 FQGNSA. Trimming removed 5 bases from V and 0 bases from J, with 10 bases in between. The CDR3 length is 14 residues. The CDR3, as DNA: TGTGCCAGCAGCCCCGACTTGGTGAACACTGAAGCTTTCTTT. This sequence encodes CASSPDLVNTEAFF. Filled out from reference TRBV7-2 and TRBJ1-1, the complete variable domain reads GAGVSQSPSNKVTEKGKDVELRCDPISGHTALYWYRQSLGQGLEFLIYFQGNSAPDKSGLPSDRFSAERTGGSVSTLTIQRTQQEDSAVYLCASSPDLVNTEAFFGQGTRLTVV.